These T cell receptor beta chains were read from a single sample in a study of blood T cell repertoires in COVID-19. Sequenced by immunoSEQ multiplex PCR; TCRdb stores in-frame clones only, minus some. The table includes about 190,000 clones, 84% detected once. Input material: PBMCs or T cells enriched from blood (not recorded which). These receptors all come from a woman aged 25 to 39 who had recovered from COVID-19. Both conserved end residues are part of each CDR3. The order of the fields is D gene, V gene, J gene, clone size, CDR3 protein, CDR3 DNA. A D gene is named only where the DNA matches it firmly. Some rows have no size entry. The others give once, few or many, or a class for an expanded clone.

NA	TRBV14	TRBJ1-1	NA	CASSQDRAFF	TGTGCCAGCAGCCAAGACCGGGCTTTCTTT
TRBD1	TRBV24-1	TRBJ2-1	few	CATSDPRGRDYNEQFF	TGTGCCACCAGTGATCCCAGGGGGCGCGACTACAATGAGCAGTTCTTC
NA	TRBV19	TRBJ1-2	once	CASTVGFYGYTF	TGTGCCAGTACGGTGGGCTTCTATGGCTACACCTTC
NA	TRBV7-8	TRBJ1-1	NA	CASSLAVAASNMNTEAFF	TGTGCCAGCAGCTTAGCGGTGGCCGCCTCGAATATGAACACTGAAGCTTTCTTT
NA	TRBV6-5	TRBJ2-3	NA	CASSSTSLGTDTQYF	TGTGCCAGCAGTTCTACTAGCTTGGGCACAGATACGCAGTATTTT
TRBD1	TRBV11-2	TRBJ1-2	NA	CASSYPGQGKGGYTF	TGTGCCAGCAGCTACCCGGGACAGGGAAAGGGCGGCTACACCTTC
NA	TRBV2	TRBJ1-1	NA	CASTLAGVNTEAFF	TGTGCCAGCACCCTCGCGGGAGTTAACACTGAAGCTTTCTTT
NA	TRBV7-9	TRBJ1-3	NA	CASTLGGANSGNTIYF	TGTGCCAGCACCCTGGGTGGGGCTAACTCTGGAAACACCATATATTTT
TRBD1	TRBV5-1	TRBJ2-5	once	CASSLGTGNEAQYF	TGCGCCAGCAGCTTGGGGACAGGGAATGAGGCCCAGTACTTC
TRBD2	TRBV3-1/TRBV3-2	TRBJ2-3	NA	CASSQVRGGEDTQYF	TGTGCCAGCAGCCAAGTCCGGGGAGGGGAAGATACGCAGTATTTT
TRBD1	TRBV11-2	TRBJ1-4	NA	CASSSTGNGDEKLFF	TGTGCCAGCAGCTCGACAGGGAATGGTGATGAAAAACTGTTTTTT
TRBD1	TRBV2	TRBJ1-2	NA	CASTEGLKGQGAGYTF	TGTGCCAGCACCGAGGGGTTAAAGGGACAGGGGGCTGGCTACACCTTC
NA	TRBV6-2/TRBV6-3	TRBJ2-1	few	CASSPLMIVTELRGNEQFF	TGTGCCAGCAGTCCGCTCATGATAGTCACAGAACTAAGGGGCAATGAGCAGTTCTTC
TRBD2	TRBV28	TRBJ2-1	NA	CASSLSTSRHEQFF	TGTGCCAGCAGTTTATCGACTAGCAGGCATGAGCAGTTCTTC
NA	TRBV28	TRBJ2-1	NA	CASSPVGTQHYNEQFF	TGTGCCAGCAGTCCCGTGGGGACACAGCACTACAATGAGCAGTTCTTC
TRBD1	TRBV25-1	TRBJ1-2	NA	CASSEDRGNYGYTF	TGTGCCAGCAGTGAAGACAGGGGGAACTATGGCTACACCTTC
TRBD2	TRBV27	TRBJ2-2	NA	CASSFQRGVVAGELFF	TGTGCCAGCAGTTTCCAGCGGGGGGTCGTTGCCGGGGAGCTGTTTTTT
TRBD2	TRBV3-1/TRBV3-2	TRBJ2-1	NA	CASSHQTSGRGGEQFF	TGTGCCAGCAGCCATCAGACTAGCGGGAGAGGGGGTGAGCAGTTCTTC
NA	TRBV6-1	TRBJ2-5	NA	CASSEALLGFSDRSGTQYF	TGTGCCAGCAGTGAAGCGCTTCTAGGTTTCTCCGACAGGTCCGGGACCCAGTACTTC
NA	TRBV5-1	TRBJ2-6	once	CASSRTGDLNSGANVLTF	TGCGCCAGCAGCCGAACAGGAGATCTTAACTCTGGGGCCAACGTCCTGACTTTC
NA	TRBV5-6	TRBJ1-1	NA	CASSSNFEAFF	TGTGCCAGCAGCTCCAACTTTGAAGCTTTCTTT